These 18 T cell receptor beta chains share one sample of origin, sequenced in a study of blood T cell repertoires in COVID-19. TCRdb's copy holds only in-frame clones and misses some; the assay was immunoSEQ multiplex PCR. The data hold about 370,000 clones, with over 85% observed a single time. The sample comprised PBMCs or T cells enriched from blood (not recorded which). The receptor source for this set is a woman aged 25 to 39 who had recovered from COVID-19.

This clone occurred once. Additional DNA sequences in this sample encode the identical CDR3. This chain links TRBV6-6 with TRBJ2-7, with 8 bases fitting TRBD2. Germline values: CDR1 MNHNY, CDR2 SVGAGI (reference sequence). V gave up 2 bases and J gave up 0 bases; unmatched junction bases: 0. This CDR3 spans 14 amino acids. The DNA for the CDR3 is TGTGCCAGCAGTTACAGCGGGGGCTCCTACGAGCAGTACTTC. It yields the protein CASSYSGGSYEQYF.

V usage is TRBV7-9 and J usage is TRBJ2-3, with TRBD2 identical over 7 bases. After removal of 5 bases from V and 2 bases from J, the junction contained 10 bases not matched to a gene. Germline CDR1 and CDR2: SEHNR and FQNEAQ (reference sequence). The CDR3 is 16 residues long. CDR3 sequence: CASSDTSARVTDTQYF. CDR3 in DNA: TGTGCCAGCAGCGACACTAGCGCTCGAGTCACAGATACGCAGTATTTT.

The V and J genes are TRBV6-5 and TRBJ2-1; D gene uncertain. Trimming removed 4 bases from V and 3 bases from J, with 7 bases in between. The germline V gene has CDR1 MNHEY and CDR2 SVGAGI. The CDR3 totals 13 residues. The CDR3 bases are TGTGCCAGCAGTTTGTCGGGCTACAATGAGCAGTTCTTC. It encodes CASSLSGYNEQFF.

The chain links TRBV7-3 to TRBJ2-5, with D possibly being TRBD2 (5 bases). This CDR3 has 13 amino acids. CDR1 and CDR2 from the germline V gene are SGHTA and FQGTGA. The V end lost 5 bases, the J end lost 7 bases, and 14 bases lay between the germline ends. CDR3 in amino acids: CASSLHSGRTQYF. CDR3 sequence (DNA): TGTGCCAGCAGCCTGCACAGTGGGAGGACCCAGTACTTC. The full variable domain, completed using reference TRBV7-3 and TRBJ2-5, is GAGVSQTPSNKVTEKGKYVELRCDPISGHTALYWYRQSLGQGPEFLIYFQGTGAADDSGLPNDRFFAVRPEGSVSTLKIQRTERGDSAVYLCASSLHSGRTQYFGPGTRLLVL.

The J gene is TRBJ2-2, the V gene TRBV10-3, with 7 nucleotides matching TRBD2. This CDR3 spans 11 amino acids. Trimming at V came to 8 bases and at J to 7 bases, leaving 1 base not matched to a gene. CDR1 and CDR2 from the germline V gene are ENHRY and SYGVKD. The DNA for the CDR3 is TGTGCCATCTCGGGAGGCGGGGAGCTGTTTTTT. Protein: CAISGGGELFF.

The chain joins TRBV19 to TRBJ2-7; perhaps TRBD1 as D (6 bases). The CDR3 extends over 14 amino acids. Deletions cut 6 bases from V and 3 bases from J, with 15 bases between. Germline CDR1 LNHDA, CDR2 SQIVND (reference sequence). The CDR3 reads CASRPQGMNYEQYF. The CDR3 DNA is TGTGCCAGTAGACCTCAGGGGATGAACTACGAGCAGTACTTC.

The chain links TRBV11-3 to TRBJ1-1; maybe TRBD1 (5 bases). The CDR3 is 15 amino acids. V shed 5 bases and J shed 1 base, with 14 bases lying between them. Germline lookup yields CDR1 SGHNT and CDR2 YENEEA. The CDR3 region is CASSPRGGTNTEAFF. The CDR3 DNA reads TGTGCCAGCAGCCCCCGGGGAGGGACGAACACTGAAGCTTTCTTT.

The chain employs TRBV7-9 and TRBJ2-2, with a possible D match to TRBD2 (6 bases). The CDR3 is 12 amino acids. CDR1 is SEHNR and CDR2 is FQNEAQ in the germline V gene (reference sequence). The V end was cut by 8 bases, the J end by 6 bases, with 10 bases between. This CDR3 reads CASRTNPGELFF. DNA of the CDR3: TGTGCCAGCCGGACTAACCCCGGGGAGCTGTTTTTT.

This clone occurred once. The rearrangement uses TRBV6-5 and TRBJ1-2; a possible D gene is TRBD1 (5 bases). Trimming pared 0 bases from V and 8 bases from J, leaving 16 bases between. The germline V gene has CDR1 MNHEY and CDR2 SVGAGI. The CDR3 contains 15 residues. For the CDR3, the DNA is TGTGCCAGCAGTTACTCACAGCAGGGTGTAGGGGGCTACACCTTC. Its protein is CASSYSQQGVGGYTF.

The chain has TRBV4-2 and TRBJ2-1; the match to TRBD2 covers 9 bases. V gave up 4 bases and J gave up 7 bases; unmatched junction bases: 5. The length of the CDR3 is 14 residues. Germline CDR1 LGHNA, CDR2 YNFKEQ. Written as DNA, the CDR3 is TGTGCCAGCAGCCGCATTACTAGCGGGAATGAGCAGTTCTTC. Protein: CASSRITSGNEQFF.

The rearrangement links TRBV6-5 to TRBJ2-7; D perhaps matches TRBD2 (6 bases). The CDR3 spans 14 residues. Germline CDR1 MNHEY, CDR2 SVGAGI. The V end was cut by 6 bases, the J end by 2 bases, with 14 bases between. The CDR3 reads CASSTAGLTYEQYF. CDR3 coding DNA: TGTGCCAGCAGCACCGCGGGACTGACCTACGAGCAGTACTTC.

The rearrangement uses TRBV4-3 and TRBJ1-2; D uncertain. The CDR3 has 14 amino acids. Germline CDR1 reads LGHNA; CDR2 reads YSLEER. V was shortened by 1 base and J by 5 bases, with 11 bases between the two germline ends. DNA of the CDR3: TGCGCCAGCAGCCAAGGGTCCGGAGGATATGGCTACACCTTC. Translated, it gives CASSQGSGGYGYTF.

The chain employs TRBV4-2 and TRBJ2-3; TRBD2 agrees at 11 bases. CDR1 LGHNA and CDR2 YNFKEQ come from the germline V gene. V shed 5 bases, J shed 1 base, and the junction held 5 bases outside the gene matches. The CDR3 loop spans 16 amino acids. CDR3 in amino acids: CASSVSGGAGTDTQYF. For the CDR3, the DNA is TGTGCCAGCAGCGTTAGCGGGGGGGCAGGCACAGATACGCAGTATTTT.

The chain employs TRBV4-3 and TRBJ2-1, with D possibly being TRBD1 (6 bases). Trimming removed 0 bases from V and 12 bases from J, with 15 bases in between. In germline, CDR1 is LGHNA, CDR2 YSLEER. This CDR3 is built from 14 residues. CDR3 bases: TGCGCCAGCAGCCAAGATATGGCGTCAGGGGCGCAGTTCTTC. Translated, it gives CASSQDMASGAQFF.

The gene calls are TRBV4-3 and TRBJ2-7, with 8 bases aligning to TRBD2. CDR1 is LGHNA, CDR2 YSLEER, per germline. The CDR3 runs 14 residues. The V segment lost 6 bases and the J segment 2 bases; nucleotides outside the gene matches: 6. CDR3 DNA sequence: TGCGCCAGCAGTCAGGCGGGGGGAACCTACGAGCAGTACTTC. Its protein product is CASSQAGGTYEQYF.

The J gene is TRBJ2-1, the V gene TRBV7-6, with 9 bases aligning to TRBD2. The germline V gene encodes CDR1 SGHVS and CDR2 FNYEAQ. This CDR3 is 15 amino acids long. Trimming at V came to 1 base and at J to 9 bases, leaving 7 bases not matched to a gene. The CDR3 DNA follows: TGTGCCAGCAGCTTAGTTGCGGGAGGGGAAACTGAGCAGTTCTTC. The encoded protein is CASSLVAGGETEQFF.

V and J are TRBV10-3 and TRBJ1-4; D gene unclear. Germline V gene lookup returns CDR1 ENHRY and CDR2 SYGVKD. With 4 bases removed from V and 8 bases from J, the gap between germline ends came to 8 bases. CDR3 length: 12 residues. DNA of the CDR3: TGTGCCATCAGTGGAAATGAGGAAAAACTGTTTTTT. The encoded protein is CAISGNEEKLFF.

This chain joins TRBV4-3 and TRBJ1-1; no reliable D call. V dropped 1 base and J dropped 1 base, with 10 bases sitting between them. CDR1 and CDR2 (germline): LGHNA, YSLEER. This CDR3 contains 15 residues. The CDR3 sequence is CASSQAGGSNTEAFF. CDR3 bases: TGCGCCAGCAGCCAAGCAGGAGGGTCGAACACTGAAGCTTTCTTT.